This TCR beta chain comes out of a study of chemoradiotherapy in HPV16-positive cancers. As for the study in general: Candidate HPV-specific T-cell clones and common TCR motifs came from functional assays in two HPV16-positive patients.

For this clone: No antigen is known for it.

The CDR3 has 18 amino acids. The V gene's germline CDR1 is MGHRA and CDR2 YSYEKL. After removal of 1 base from V and 10 bases from J, the junction contained 16 bases not matched to a gene. Produced via immunoSEQ multiplex PCR; TCRdb's table is partial and in-frame only. The data hold 15,000 or so clones, with approximately 75% observed a single time. Study-wide findings and caveats: For HPV16-positive patients, expanding HPV-responsive T cells associated with longer recurrence-free survival.

This chain joins TRBV4-1 and TRBJ1-6, with 7 nucleotides matching TRBD1. The source is a human donor with HPV-associated anogenital cancer. This material was acquired from a patient who underwent chemoradiotherapy. The DNA of the CDR3 is TGCGCCAGCAGCCAAGTAGTCCGACGCAGGGGGAATATCTCACCCCTCCACTTT. Its protein product is CASSQVVRRRGNISPLHF.